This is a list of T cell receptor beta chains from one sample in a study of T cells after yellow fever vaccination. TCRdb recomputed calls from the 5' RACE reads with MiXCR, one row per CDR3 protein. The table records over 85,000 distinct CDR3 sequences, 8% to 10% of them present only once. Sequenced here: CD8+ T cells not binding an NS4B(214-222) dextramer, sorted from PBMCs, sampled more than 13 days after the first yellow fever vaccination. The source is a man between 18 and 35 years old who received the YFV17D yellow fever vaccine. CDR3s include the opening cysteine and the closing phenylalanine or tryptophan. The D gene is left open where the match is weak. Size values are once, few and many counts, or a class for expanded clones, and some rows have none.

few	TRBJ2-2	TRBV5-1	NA	CASSSYSGGITGELFF	TGCGCCAGCAGCTCTTATTCCGGGGGAATCACCGGGGAGCTGTTTTTT
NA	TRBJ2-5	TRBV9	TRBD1	CASSVDREQETQYF	TGTGCCAGCAGCGTCGACAGGGAACAAGAGACCCAGTACTTC
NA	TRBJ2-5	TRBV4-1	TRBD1	CASSQRDRSPKTQYF	TGCGCCAGCAGCCAAAGGGACAGATCTCCAAAGACCCAGTACTTC
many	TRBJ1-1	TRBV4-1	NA	CASSQDRKGGNTEAFF	TGCGCCAGCAGCCAAGATCGTAAGGGGGGTAACACTGAAGCTTTCTTT
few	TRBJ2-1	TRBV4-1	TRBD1	CASSQKGGMNEQFF	TGCGCCAGCAGCCAGAAAGGGGGCATGAATGAGCAGTTCTTC
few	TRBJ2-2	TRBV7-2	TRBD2	CASSYTSGGRTTGELFF	TGTGCCAGCAGCTACACTAGCGGGGGGCGTACAACCGGGGAGCTGTTTTTT
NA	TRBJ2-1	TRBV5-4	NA	CAAGRDNEQFF	TGTGCAGCAGGCAGGGACAATGAGCAGTTCTTC
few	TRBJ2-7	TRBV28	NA	CASPPIGAYSGYEQYF	TGTGCCAGCCCTCCGATAGGGGCTTATTCGGGCTACGAGCAGTACTTC
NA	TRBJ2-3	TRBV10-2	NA	CASSEVDTQYF	TGCGCCAGCAGTGAGGTAGATACGCAGTATTTT
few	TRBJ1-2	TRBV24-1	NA	CATSDLGEINGYTF	TGTGCCACCAGTGATTTGGGGGAGATTAATGGCTACACCTTC
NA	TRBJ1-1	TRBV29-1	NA	CSVGESGAEAFF	TGCAGCGTTGGGGAGAGTGGCGCTGAAGCTTTCTTT
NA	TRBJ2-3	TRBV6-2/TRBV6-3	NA	CASSYGLMGSTDTQYF	TGTGCCAGCAGTTATGGTTTGATGGGAAGCACAGATACGCAGTATTTT
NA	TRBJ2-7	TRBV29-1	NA	CSVEGAYSYEQYF	TGCAGCGTTGAAGGCGCTTACTCCTACGAGCAGTACTTC